Below, 10 T cell receptor beta chains from the same sample are listed, as sequenced in a study of T cell clonality in common variable immunodeficiency. Using immunoSEQ multiplex PCR, the repertoire was profiled, and TCRdb retains in-frame clones only, with some absent. The data show tens of thousands of clones, with none appearing a single time. What was sequenced was peripheral blood mononuclear cells. These TCRs come from a person aged 18 to 70 in good health.

In its sample, this clone was seen many times. The CDR3 extends 3 residues past the end of the read, so its final part is completed from the germline J gene. The chain uses TRBV10-3 and TRBJ2-7; 9 nucleotides agree with TRBD2. The CDR3 covers 16 residues. The germline V gene encodes CDR1 ENHRY and CDR2 SYGVKD. V gave up 3 bases and J gave up 2 bases; unmatched junction bases: 8. This CDR3 is CAISDHGAGGTYEQYF. CDR3 DNA (partial): TGTGCCATCAGTGACCACGGAGCGGGAGGTACCTACGAG.

This clone occurred many times. The read ends 3 residues early relative to the CDR3; the germline J gene fills the gap. The rearrangement links TRBV4-1 to TRBJ2-7, with 7 bases that match TRBD2. V trimming: 1 base; J trimming: 3 bases; junction bases outside the gene matches: 6. The CDR3 extends over 15 amino acids. The germline CDR1 and CDR2 sequences are MGHRA and YSYEKL. CDR3 DNA, as far as it was read: TGCGCCAGCAGCCAAGGCCTCGGACTAGACTACGAG. This gives the protein CASSQGLGLDYE. The CDR3, in full, reads CASSQGLGLDYEQYF.

Ten or more counts support this clone. This chain's CDR3 is CAISDSGRNTGELFF. The DNA read from the CDR3 is TGTGCCATCAGTGATAGCGGGAGAAACACCGGGGAG. This chain connects TRBV10-3 to TRBJ2-2; 9 bases map to TRBD2. With the read ending 3 residues before the CDR3 end, the germline J gene is used to fill in that end. The CDR3 runs to 15 residues. Trimming at V came to 3 bases and at J to 2 bases, leaving 1 base not matched to a gene. Looked up from germline, CDR1 is ENHRY and CDR2 is SYGVKD.

This clone was recorded at least ten times. The CDR3 end falls 3 residues outside the read, so it is completed with the germline J gene. The chain uses TRBV20-1 and TRBJ1-6; 11 bases are shared with TRBD1. The CDR3 contains 18 residues. V was pared by 3 bases and J by 6 bases, with 13 bases of the junction left unmatched. CDR1 DFQATT and CDR2 SNEGSKA come from the germline V gene (reference sequence). CDR3 region: CSARGGVGTGGGNSPLHF. The DNA read from the CDR3 is TGCAGTGCTAGGGGGGGAGTGGGGACAGGGGGTGGTAATTCACCC.

This clone was detected many times. Sequencing ends 3 residues short of the CDR3 end; the germline J gene provides the rest. The gene calls are TRBV5-6 and TRBJ1-2, with a possible D match to TRBD1 (6 bases). Germline V gene lookup returns CDR1 SGHDT and CDR2 YYEEEE. CDR3 length equals 14 residues. The chain's CDR3 is CASSLWTEAYDYTF. The DNA read from the CDR3 is TGTGCCAGCAGCTTATGGACAGAAGCCTACGAC.

As to this clone: The CDR3 end is not reached by the read, which stops 3 residues before it; the germline J gene fills it in. The rearrangement links TRBV7-3 to TRBJ1-2; perhaps TRBD1 as D (6 bases). The CDR3 consists of 14 residues. Germline V gene data show CDR1 as SGHTA and CDR2 as FQGTGA. The DNA read from the CDR3 is TGTGCCAGCAGCCCGCAAGGGGGGGGCCCGGGC. It codes for CASSPQGGGPG. The entire CDR3 protein reads CASSPQGGGPGYTF.

There are many counts of this clone. The DNA ends 3 residues before the CDR3 does, and the rest of the CDR3 is filled in from the germline J gene. The rearrangement joins TRBV29-1 to TRBJ1-1, with 8 nucleotides matching TRBD1. CDR3 length: 13 residues. The germline CDR1 and CDR2 sequences are SQVTM and ANQGSEA. The trim removed 5 bases at V and 5 bases at J, leaving 7 bases unmatched. CDR3 DNA, as far as it was read: TGCAGCGTTAGACAGGGGATATCTACTGAA. This translates into CSVRQGISTE. In full, the CDR3 reads CSVRQGISTEAFF. The complete variable domain, with remaining parts taken from reference TRBV29-1 and TRBJ1-1, reads SAVISQKPSRDICQRGTSLTIQCQVDSQVTMMFWYRQQPGQSLTLIATANQGSEATYESGFVIDKFPISRPNLTFSTLTVSNMSPEDSSIYLCSVRQGISTEAFFGQGTRLTVV.

This clone was recorded at least ten times. The DNA ends 3 residues before the CDR3 does, and the rest of the CDR3 is filled in from the germline J gene. The V call is TRBV19, the J call TRBJ1-1; the D gene is possibly TRBD1 (5 bases). The CDR3 has 17 residues. Germline CDR1 LNHDA, CDR2 SQIVND (reference sequence). Trimming removed 5 bases at V and 2 bases at J, with 21 bases between. Here the CDR3 reads CASSPRRVISGNTEAFF. The CDR3 bases that were read are TGTGCCAGTAGTCCACGCAGGGTAATTTCGGGTAACACTGAA.

There are many counts of this clone. The read is 3 residues too short to cover the CDR3 end, so that end is filled in from the germline J gene. The chain employs TRBV6-2 or TRBV6-3 and TRBJ2-5, with a tentative D call TRBD1 (6 bases). V lost 5 bases and J lost 1, with 14 bases in between. Germline V gene sequence: CDR1 MNHEY, CDR2 SVGEGT. The CDR3 covers 15 residues. The CDR3 loop reads CASSDVLDSQETQYF. The sequenced CDR3 bases are TGTGCCAGCAGTGACGTTTTGGACAGCCAAGAGACC.

Remarks on this clone: The read falls 3 residues short of the CDR3 end, and the missing part is taken from the germline J gene. The chain has TRBV20-1 and TRBJ1-2; D remains ambiguous. In germline, CDR1 is DFQATT, CDR2 SNEGSKA (reference sequence). This CDR3 has 10 residues. CDR3 sequence reads: CSAPKRGYTF. The CDR3 DNA, read in part, is TGCAGTGCTCCCAAGCGGGGC.